This is a list of T cell receptor beta chains from one sample in a study of cytomegalovirus exposure and HLA in healthy donors. The assay was immunoSEQ multiplex PCR, and TCRdb's table has in-frame clones only and misses some. This repertoire shows 180,000 or so clones, around 80% found once; its top ten account for 1.5% to 1.7%. The sample was PBMCs. The receptor set was obtained from a man aged 40-49 years in good health and CMV-seronegative. CDR3s include the opening cysteine and the closing phenylalanine or tryptophan. D genes are given only for firm matches. Size values are once, few and many counts, or a class for expanded clones, and some rows have none.

. | TRBJ1-2 | . | TRBV28 | TGTGCCAGCAGTTTTCAGTATACAGGGTCTCCAACCTTC | CASSFQYTGSPTF
. | TRBJ1-1 | TRBD1 | TRBV11-2 | TGTGCCAGCAGCTTGGGGGCGGGACAGCAGAACACTGAAGCTTTCTTT | CASSLGAGQQNTEAFF
. | TRBJ2-1 | TRBD2 | TRBV27 | TGTGCCAGCAGTTTCCTGACTAGCGGGGCCCACAATGAGCAGTTCTTC | CASSFLTSGAHNEQFF
. | TRBJ1-5 | . | TRBV30 | TGTGCCTGGAGTGTAAATATTCAGCCCCAGCATTTT | CAWSVNIQPQHF
. | TRBJ2-7 | TRBD1 | TRBV28 | TGTGCCAGCAGACCGGGACAGACGTACGAGCAGTACTTC | CASRPGQTYEQYF
. | TRBJ2-7 | TRBD1 | TRBV11-2 | TGTGCCAGCAGCTCTCATGGGACAGGGATCTACGAGCAGTACTTC | CASSSHGTGIYEQYF
. | TRBJ2-3 | . | TRBV10-3 | TGTGCCTCACAAGACTCGTTAGGAGGGGATACGCAGTATTTT | CASQDSLGGDTQYF
. | TRBJ2-1 | TRBD2 | TRBV5-4 | TGTGCCAGCAGCGATAGAGGGACTAGATTGGGCGATGAGCAGTTCTTC | CASSDRGTRLGDEQFF
. | TRBJ1-2 | TRBD1 | TRBV7-3 | TGTGCCAGCAGCCCACAACAGGGGAAAGGTGGCTACACCTTC | CASSPQQGKGGYTF
. | TRBJ2-7 | . | TRBV5-8 | TGTGCCAGCAGCCAGTACCTTTCCTACGAGCAGTACTTC | CASSQYLSYEQYF
. | TRBJ2-7 | TRBD2 | TRBV9 | TGTGCCAGCAGCGCCAGCGGGGGGTCCTCCTACGAGCAGTACTTC | CASSASGGSSYEQYF
few | TRBJ2-3 | TRBD1 | TRBV28 | TGTGCCAGCAGCTGGACAGGCCGCGGTTATACGCAGTATTTT | CASSWTGRGYTQYF
. | TRBJ1-2 | TRBD1 | TRBV28 | TGTGCCAGCAGTTCAACCCGGGACAGGGCCTCTTTCATCTATGGCTACACCTTC | CASSSTRDRASFIYGYTF
once | TRBJ1-4 | . | TRBV7-6 | TGTGCCAGCAGCATTCGGGCAGACGGGGCTAATGAAAAACTGTTTTTT | CASSIRADGANEKLFF
once | TRBJ2-4 | . | TRBV28 | TGTGCCAGCAGTTCGGGTTCTGGGGGCTTCGCCAAAAACATTCAGTACTTC | CASSSGSGGFAKNIQYF
. | TRBJ2-5 | TRBD2 | TRBV9 | TGTGCCAGCAGCGCCAGATCGGGACTAGCGGGGGGAGAGACCCAGTACTTC | CASSARSGLAGGETQYF
. | TRBJ1-2 | . | TRBV7-2 | TGTGCCAGCAGCTTAATTATGGGGGCGAGTTATGGCTACACCTTC | CASSLIMGASYGYTF
. | TRBJ2-7 | . | TRBV9 | TGTGCCAGCAGCTCTAGCTCCTACGAGCAGTACTTC | CASSSSSYEQYF
. | TRBJ2-3 | TRBD1 | TRBV28 | TGTGCCAGCAGCCCGCCCGGGACAGGTTCTGGGGCAGATACGCAGTATTTT | CASSPPGTGSGADTQYF
. | TRBJ1-1 | . | TRBV18 | TGTGCCAGCTCACCACTTCAGGGAAGTAGCACTGAAGCTTTCTTT | CASSPLQGSSTEAFF
. | TRBJ1-6 | . | TRBV28 | TGTGCCAGCAAGCGGGTCGATTCACCCCTCCACTTT | CASKRVDSPLHF
. | TRBJ2-7 | TRBD1 | TRBV5-1 | TGCGCCAGCAGCTTCACAGGGGTCCACGAGCAGTACTTC | CASSFTGVHEQYF
. | TRBJ1-5 | . | TRBV7-2 | TGTGCCAGCAGCGCGAGTACTAATCAGCCCCAGCATTTT | CASSASTNQPQHF
few | TRBJ2-1 | . | TRBV11-2 | TGTGCCAGCAGCCCGGCGGGGTTGGGGAACAATGAGCAGTTCTTC | CASSPAGLGNNEQFF
once | TRBJ1-2 | TRBD1 | TRBV7-2 | TGTGCCAGCAGCTCGACAGGGGGTTCCTATGGCTACACCTTC | CASSSTGGSYGYTF
once | TRBJ2-1 | TRBD2 | TRBV29-1 | TGCAGCGTTGAAGGGGAACTAGCGGGGACCTACAATGAGCAGTTCTTC | CSVEGELAGTYNEQFF
. | TRBJ1-5 | . | TRBV18 | TGTGCCAGCTCACGCTCGGAGTCTAATCAGCCCCAGCATTTT | CASSRSESNQPQHF
. | TRBJ1-2 | . | TRBV28 | TGTGCCAGCAGTTTAATCGGGGGATGGGGCTACACCTTC | CASSLIGGWGYTF
. | TRBJ1-1 | . | TRBV11-3 | TGTGCCAGCAGCTTCTTCGAGGGGGAGGGCACTGAAGCTTTCTTT | CASSFFEGEGTEAFF
. | TRBJ2-1 | TRBD2 | TRBV14 | TGTGCCAGCAGCCAAGCGGGGACAGCGGGAGGGCGTAATGAGCAGTTCTTC | CASSQAGTAGGRNEQFF
. | TRBJ1-2 | TRBD1 | TRBV19 | TGTGCCAGTAGTAATTCAGGGGGCCTGGGGTATGGCTACACCTTC | CASSNSGGLGYGYTF
. | TRBJ2-7 | TRBD1 | TRBV14 | TGTGCCAGCAGCTACGCGACAGGGGCAGGGTACGAGCAGTACTTC | CASSYATGAGYEQYF
. | TRBJ1-2 | . | TRBV9 | TGTGCCAGCAGCGTACGCGAACAGCTACCCTATGGCTACACCTTC | CASSVREQLPYGYTF
. | TRBJ1-3 | . | TRBV5-1 | TGCGCCAGCAGCCGAGCTGAATCTACAGGACGCGGAGGAAACACCATATATTTT | CASSRAESTGRGGNTIYF
. | TRBJ1-5 | . | TRBV2 | TGTGCCAGCACCCCTGGGAGGAATTCGGGCAATCAGCCCCAGCATTTT | CASTPGRNSGNQPQHF
. | TRBJ2-7 | . | TRBV10-2 | TGCGCCAGCAGTGAGGGGCCGGGAATCTCCTACGAGCAGTACTTC | CASSEGPGISYEQYF
. | TRBJ2-2 | . | TRBV7-8 | TGTGCCAGCAGCTTCGAGGGAGGCACCGGGGAGCTGTTTTTT | CASSFEGGTGELFF
. | TRBJ2-3 | . | TRBV21-1 | TGTGCCAGCAGCAAGGGGACAGGGCGTAGCACAGATACGCAGTATTTT | CASSKGTGRSTDTQYF
. | TRBJ1-4 | . | TRBV28 | TGTGCCAGCCAGGGAAACGAAGCGCGGAATGAAAAACTGTTTTTT | CASQGNEARNEKLFF
. | TRBJ1-1 | . | TRBV19 | TGTGCCAGTAGTATTTTTGGACGGACAAACACTGAAGCTTTCTTT | CASSIFGRTNTEAFF
. | TRBJ2-7 | . | TRBV6-1 | TGTGCCAGCAAATTCCCCGATCGGGTCTACGAGCAGTACTTC | CASKFPDRVYEQYF
. | TRBJ1-1 | . | TRBV2 | TGTGCCAGCAGTGAGGGGGGGACTGAAGCTTTCTTT | CASSEGGTEAFF
. | TRBJ1-5 | TRBD1 | TRBV6-5 | TGTGCCAGCAGTCCAGACAGGGTTCAGCCCCAGCATTTT | CASSPDRVQPQHF
. | TRBJ1-1 | . | TRBV28 | TGTGCCAGCAGTCTACGGGGACAAGGGAACACTGAAGCTTTCTTT | CASSLRGQGNTEAFF
few | TRBJ1-5 | TRBD1 | TRBV27 | TGTGCCAGCAGCTCACTCGGACAGGGCAACCAGCCCCAGCATTTT | CASSSLGQGNQPQHF
once | TRBJ1-2 | TRBD1 | TRBV19 | TGTGCCAGTAGTGGGGGGACAGGGGGCTTCGGTGGCTACACCTTC | CASSGGTGGFGGYTF
. | TRBJ2-7 | . | TRBV6-5 | TGTGCCAGCAGTACCCTCGGGTACGAGCAGTACTTC | CASSTLGYEQYF
. | TRBJ1-5 | . | TRBV21-1 | TGTGCCAGCAGCAAATTCAGTTTTAATCAGCCCCAGCATTTT | CASSKFSFNQPQHF
few | TRBJ2-7 | TRBD2 | TRBV9 | TGTGCCAGCAGCGTAGGAACTAGCGGGAGGCGGAAGGGCTACGAGCAGTACTTC | CASSVGTSGRRKGYEQYF
. | TRBJ2-5 | . | TRBV21-1 | TGTGCCGGGGCTTTGACAGGGGTTGGGGAGACCCAGTACTTC | CAGALTGVGETQYF
. | TRBJ1-1 | . | TRBV6-5 | TGTGCCAGCAGGGGAGAAGCCCAGAACACTGAAGCTTTCTTT | CASRGEAQNTEAFF
. | TRBJ2-7 | . | TRBV7-8 | TGTGCCAGCAGCTTAGGCAGGGGCTACGAGCAGTACTTC | CASSLGRGYEQYF
. | TRBJ2-7 | . | TRBV15 | TGTGCCACCAGCAGAGATACCCAGGGCTCCTACGAGCAGTACTTC | CATSRDTQGSYEQYF